The 28 T cell receptor beta chains listed next were all sequenced from one sample in a study of Graves' ophthalmopathy and Graves' hyperthyroidism. RNA transcripts were the source from which TCR beta CDR3 regions were amplified. Scientists carried out first-round RT-PCR using HTBI primers and then a second-round multiplex PCR. TCRdb ran MiXCR on the multiplex PCR reads and lists one entry per CDR3 protein. The sample contains 580,000 or so distinct CDR3 sequences, about 40% of which appear only once. The sample taken for sequencing was peripheral blood or thyroid tissue (not recorded which). These TCRs come from an adult man with Graves' hyperthyroidism.

The chain uses TRBV6-1 and TRBJ2-7, with D perhaps TRBD1 (5 bases). Germline values: CDR1 MNHNS, CDR2 SASEGT. The CDR3 is 15 amino acids. Trimming pared 6 bases from V and 2 bases from J, leaving 17 bases between. This chain's CDR3 is CASREFQGKAYEQYF. The CDR3 DNA follows: TGTGCCAGCAGGGAGTTCCAGGGAAAAGCCTACGAGCAGTACTTC.

This clonotype was observed a handful of times. The rearrangement uses TRBV14 and TRBJ1-1; weak D call: TRBD1 (6 bases). Germline-derived CDR1 and CDR2 are SGHDN and FVKESK. This CDR3 has 16 amino acids. The ends were cut back, 5 bases at V and 5 bases at J, with 21 bases in the middle. The CDR3 DNA follows: TGTGCCAGCAGCTACAGGGTAGTTGATGTGGGAACTGAAGCTTTCTTT. Protein: CASSYRVVDVGTEAFF.

A few counts support this clonotype. The J gene is TRBJ2-2, the V gene TRBV14, with D tentatively TRBD1 or TRBD2 (6 bases each). Germline CDR1 is SGHDN and CDR2 is FVKESK. This CDR3 has 17 residues. V shed 3 bases and J shed 5 bases, with 19 bases lying between them. CDR3 sequence reads: CASSHVGNTGRTGELFF. The CDR3, as DNA: TGTGCCAGCAGCCATGTGGGCAACACAGGGAGGACCGGGGAGCTGTTTTTT.

The V and J genes are TRBV4-3 and TRBJ1-1; 10 bases are shared with TRBD1. Germline V gene sequence: CDR1 LGHNA, CDR2 YSLEER. This CDR3 is built from 16 residues. Germline trimming cut 5 bases from V and 1 base from J; bases unmatched to any gene: 7. The CDR3 region has the DNA TGCGCCAGCAGCGCCAGGGACAGGGGCGGGAACACTGAAGCTTTCTTT. It encodes CASSARDRGGNTEAFF.

This clonotype was seen at least ten times. The V gene is TRBV20-1, the J gene TRBJ1-2; possibly TRBD1 for D (5 bases). This CDR3 is built from 13 residues. Germline CDR1 is DFQATT and CDR2 is SNEGSKA (reference sequence). V lost 8 bases and J 8 bases, leaving 21 bases between the germline ends. The CDR3 DNA follows: TGCAGTCCAACGGACGCCACCCAGGGAGGCTACACCTTC. It specifies CSPTDATQGGYTF.

This clonotype was seen ten or more times. The chain links TRBV29-1 to TRBJ2-5, with 7 bases matching TRBD1. Germline V CDR1 and CDR2: SQVTM, ANQGSEA. Trimming removed 6 bases from V and 0 bases from J; junction bases left unmatched: 7. The CDR3 covers 14 residues. CDR3 DNA: TGCAGCGTGGGACAGACATCACACCAAGAGACCCAGTACTTC. Translated, it gives CSVGQTSHQETQYF. The complete variable domain, with remaining parts taken from reference TRBV29-1 and TRBJ2-5, reads SAVISQKPSRDICQRGTSLTIQCQVDSQVTMMFWYRQQPGQSLTLIATANQGSEATYESGFVIDKFPISRPNLTFSTLTVSNMSPEDSSIYLCSVGQTSHQETQYFGPGTRLLVL.

The chain joins TRBV10-3 to TRBJ2-7; 9 bases line up with TRBD2. The J call could be wrong; TRBJ2-1 is a better fit for the DNA end. The CDR3 is 16 amino acids. Germline loops: CDR1 ENHRY, CDR2 SYGVKD. The CDR3 DNA reads as TGTGCCATCAGTGAGGAGGCTAGCGGGGCGGGTAATGAGCAGTTCTTC. Amino acid sequence: CAISEEASGAGNEQFF.

This clonotype has ten or more counts. The chain joins TRBV6-1 to TRBJ2-7, with D hard to call. The V gene's germline CDR1 is MNHNS and CDR2 SASEGT. The CDR3 spans 13 residues. V was cut by 8 bases and J by 3 bases, with 14 bases left in between. CDR3 in DNA: TGTGCCAGCCGCATTGAAGGTGACTACGAGCAGTACTTC. As protein: CASRIEGDYEQYF.

This clonotype was recorded once. The CDR3 nucleotides read TGCAGCGTTGAGAGGGACTCGACCTCCTACGAGCAGTACTTC. It yields the protein CSVERDSTSYEQYF. V gene TRBV29-1 combines with J gene TRBJ2-7, with D perhaps matching TRBD2 (6 bases). Germline loops: CDR1 SQVTM, CDR2 ANQGSEA. CDR3 length: 14 residues. Trimming stripped 3 bases from V and 0 bases from J, with 12 bases between.

This clonotype was counted at least ten times. The CDR3 DNA sequence: TGTGCCAGCAGTTCCATGGTTTCAGAGACCCAGTACTTC. This codes for CASSSMVSETQYF. V gene TRBV12-3 or TRBV12-4 combines with J gene TRBJ2-5; D is uncertain. The CDR3 runs to 13 residues. Deletions cut 4 bases from V and 4 bases from J, with 10 bases between.

This clonotype has just a few counts. J is TRBJ2-7 and V is TRBV10-3; D not certain. The better agreement between TRBJ2-1 and the DNA end casts doubt on the J call. The germline gives CDR1 ENHRY, CDR2 SYGVKD. The CDR3 length is 13 residues. CDR3 sequence: CAISQALGDEQFF. The CDR3 coding sequence is TGTGCCATCTCCCAGGCATTAGGCGATGAGCAGTTCTTC.

A note on this clonotype: A read error is possible here, since a much larger clone lies one base away. This rearrangement joins TRBV6-5 to TRBJ2-5; 7 nucleotides align to TRBD1. The germline gives CDR1 MNHEY, CDR2 SVGAGI. The CDR3 sequence is 15 residues long. V dropped 5 bases and J dropped 3; count of bases not matched to a gene: 9. Here the CDR3 reads CASSPAPGQKETQYF. For the CDR3, the DNA is TGTGCCAGCAGTCCTGCGCCGGGACAGAAAGAGACCCAGTACTTC.

The chain is built from TRBV29-1 and TRBJ2-7; 10 bases agree with TRBD1. CDR1 is SQVTM and CDR2 is ANQGSEA in the germline V gene. Unmatched junction bases numbered 4, after V lost 8 bases and J lost 3 bases. The CDR3 runs to 12 residues. CDR3: CSYRDRGYEQYF. The CDR3 DNA is TGCAGCTACCGGGACAGGGGCTACGAGCAGTACTTC.

This clonotype was picked up many times. The chain joins TRBV2 to TRBJ1-2; 8 nucleotides match TRBD1. CDR3 size: 13 residues. V dropped 8 bases and J dropped 1; count of bases not matched to a gene: 3. Germline V gene sequence: CDR1 SNHLY, CDR2 FYNNEI. The DNA for the CDR3 is TGTGCCAGCGGAGACAGGGGTAACTATGGCTACACCTTC. Residues: CASGDRGNYGYTF.

The chain employs TRBV29-1 and TRBJ2-5, with TRBD1 matching over 8 bases. Germline V gene data show CDR1 as SQVTM and CDR2 as ANQGSEA. The CDR3 is 12 residues long. The V and J ends lost 5 bases and 3 bases, in that order; junction bases with no gene match: 2. The CDR3 spells CSVRTGKETQYF. The CDR3 region has the DNA TGCAGCGTTCGGACAGGGAAAGAGACCCAGTACTTC.

This clonotype was seen at least ten times. The chain carries TRBV5-5 and TRBJ1-5; D gene unclear. Trimming pared 1 base from V and 0 bases from J, leaving 5 bases between. Germline V gene lookup returns CDR1 SGHKS and CDR2 YYEKEE (reference sequence). The CDR3 runs to 14 residues. This CDR3 is CASSLISSNQPQHF. CDR3 sequence (DNA): TGTGCCAGCAGCTTGATATCTAGCAATCAGCCCCAGCATTTT.

V gene TRBV20-1 combines with J gene TRBJ2-5; unclear D gene. V was cut by 4 bases and J by 1 base, with 13 bases left in between. This CDR3 has 14 amino acids. CDR1 and CDR2 (germline): DFQATT, SNEGSKA (reference sequence). DNA of the CDR3: TGCAGTGCTACTCTACCGGGCCTCCAAGAGACCCAGTACTTC. Translating it yields CSATLPGLQETQYF.

This clonotype occurred a few times. The chain uses TRBV10-3 and TRBJ2-5, with D perhaps being TRBD1 or TRBD2 (5 bases each). The ends were cut back, 2 bases at V and 1 base at J, with 14 bases in the middle. The CDR3 extends over 16 amino acids. The germline V gene encodes CDR1 ENHRY and CDR2 SYGVKD. CDR3 protein: CAISEALGALQETQYF. For the CDR3, the DNA is TGTGCCATCAGTGAGGCCCTCGGGGCCCTCCAAGAGACCCAGTACTTC.

This clonotype was recorded many times. The V and J genes are TRBV5-1 and TRBJ1-3, with no clear D. The CDR3 runs 15 residues. The germline V gene has CDR1 SGHRS and CDR2 YFSETQ. Trimming removed 4 bases from V and 1 base from J, with 12 bases in between. This CDR3 is CASSPGGNSGNTIYF. The CDR3 DNA sequence: TGCGCCAGCAGCCCAGGCGGGAATTCTGGAAACACCATATATTTT.

This chain connects TRBV2 to TRBJ2-7; TRBD2 is a possible D gene (7 bases). V lost 1 base to trimming and J lost 2 bases, with 15 bases between them. Germline-derived CDR1 and CDR2 are SNHLY and FYNNEI. The CDR3 extends over 16 amino acids. This CDR3 reads CASSEEGQGRAYEQYF. For the CDR3, the DNA is TGTGCCAGCAGTGAAGAAGGGCAGGGGAGGGCCTACGAGCAGTACTTC.

V and J are TRBV20-1 and TRBJ2-7; 8 bases map to TRBD1. The CDR3 runs 14 residues. The V segment lost 7 bases and the J segment 0 bases; nucleotides outside the gene matches: 8. The V gene's germline CDR1 is DFQATT and CDR2 SNEGSKA (reference sequence). The CDR3 region is CSVPDRGPSYEQYF. The CDR3 nucleotides are TGCAGTGTTCCCGACAGGGGTCCCTCCTACGAGCAGTACTTC.

Details on this clonotype: This may stem from a read error, because a much larger clone lies one nucleotide away. The V call is TRBV19, the J call TRBJ2-7; D is unresolved. CDR3 length: 11 residues. CDR1 LNHDA and CDR2 SQIVND come from the germline V gene (reference sequence). The CDR3 coding sequence is TGTGCCGGTAGTATAGGGCGCGAGCAGTACTTC. Translating gives CAGSIGREQYF.

This clonotype has at least ten counts. The V and J genes are TRBV7-9 and TRBJ1-6; 7 bases are shared with TRBD1. The germline gives CDR1 SEHNR, CDR2 FQNEAQ (reference sequence). Losses at the gene ends were 1 base for V and 10 bases for J; bases not matched to a gene: 10. There are 16 residues in the CDR3. The chain's CDR3 is CASSLVTGLLLSPLHF. DNA of the CDR3: TGTGCCAGCAGCTTAGTGACAGGGTTGTTATTGTCACCCCTCCACTTT.

In this sample, this clonotype turned up many times. V usage is TRBV5-5 and J usage is TRBJ1-1; maybe TRBD1 (5 bases). Germline CDR1 is SGHKS and CDR2 is YYEKEE (reference sequence). The CDR3 sequence is 12 residues long. Trimming cost V 2 bases and J 6 bases, with 8 bases left between them. The CDR3 DNA reads TGTGCCAGCAGCTTTACGGGGGCTGAAGCTTTCTTT. Translation gives CASSFTGAEAFF.

The sample holds many counts of this clonotype. The germline gene is not matched at one end of the junction; a read error may be the cause. This CDR3 reads CASSVGPRTTF. The CDR3 coding sequence is TGTGCCAGCAGCGTAGGACCCAGGACGACCTTT. The chain recombines TRBV9 with TRBJ1-1; D gene ambiguous. This CDR3 has 11 residues. From germline, CDR1 is SGDLS and CDR2 YYNGEE. Looking up the rest from reference TRBV9 and TRBJ1-1 gives the full variable domain: DSGVTQTPKHLITATGQRVTLRCSPRSGDLSVYWYQQSLDQGLQFLIQYYNGEERAKGNILERFSAQQFPDLHSELNLSSLELGDSALYFCASSVGPRTTFGQGTRLTVV.

This clonotype was observed at least ten times. The chain recombines TRBV20-1 with TRBJ2-2; D ambiguous. Germline assignment: CDR1 DFQATT and CDR2 SNEGSKA (reference sequence). V was shortened by 3 bases and J by 5 bases, with 19 bases between the two germline ends. The length of the CDR3 is 16 residues. The CDR3 sequence is CSARPLGPTQTGELFF. The DNA for the CDR3 is TGCAGTGCTAGGCCATTAGGCCCCACACAGACCGGGGAGCTGTTTTTT.

The chain employs TRBV6-6 and TRBJ2-5, with 8 bases matching TRBD2. Per germline, CDR1 MNHNY and CDR2 SVGAGI (reference sequence). Trimming cost V 6 bases and J 4 bases; bases outside gene matches: 10. The CDR3 runs to 15 residues. Written as DNA, the CDR3 is TGTGCCAGCAGCCTCGGCGGGGGGTTGGGAGAGACCCAGTACTTC. It encodes CASSLGGGLGETQYF.

Comment on this clonotype: Because the CDR3's place on the DNA is in doubt, the DNA is left out and the CDR3 is given as listed by TCRdb. The chain combines TRBV2 with TRBJ1-5; the D call in the table, TRBD1, was not verified against the DNA. Germline V gene data show CDR1 as SNHLY and CDR2 as FYNNEI. The CDR3 is 14 residues long, counting both termini. The CDR3 spells CASTEWGVGSYEHF.